This is a list of T cell receptor beta chains from one sample in a study of Ad26.COV2.S vaccination and SARS-CoV-2 variants. Sequencing used immunoSEQ multiplex PCR; TCRdb keeps in-frame clones, though not all of them. The profile shows 300,000 to 400,000 clones, about 86% of them singletons. The sample was peripheral blood, taken in a trial of Ad26.COV2.S vaccine versus placebo. The receptors originated from a person between 18 and 65 years old who received the Ad26.COV2.S COVID-19 vaccine or a placebo. CDR3s include the opening cysteine and the closing phenylalanine or tryptophan. The D gene is left open where the match is weak. Clone size is given for some rows only: seen once, a few or many times, or a class if the clone is expanded.

clone size | D gene | J gene | V gene | CDR3 DNA | CDR3 protein
. | . | TRBJ2-5 | TRBV3-1/TRBV3-2 | TGTGCCAGCAGCCAAGTGGCCGGACCTCAAGAGACCCAGTACTTC | CASSQVAGPQETQYF
once | . | TRBJ2-7 | TRBV6-6 | TGTGCCAGCAGTTACGAGAGATCGCAGTACTTC | CASSYERSQYF
. | . | TRBJ2-7 | TRBV7-2 | TGTGCCAGCAGCTTAGCGCAGGCTTCCTACGAGCAGTACTTC | CASSLAQASYEQYF
few | . | TRBJ1-2 | TRBV7-3 | TGTGCCAGCAGCTTGGAAGGGCTCCGTTCTAACTATGGCTACACCTTC | CASSLEGLRSNYGYTF
. | . | TRBJ1-1 | TRBV6-6 | TGTGCCAGCAGTATTTCGGCCGGAGGCACTGAAGCTTTCTTT | CASSISAGGTEAFF
. | . | TRBJ2-7 | TRBV6-5 | TGTGCCAGCGGAGCCGGGACTTACTTTTTCTACGAGCAGTACTTC | CASGAGTYFFYEQYF
. | . | TRBJ2-7 | TRBV3-1/TRBV3-2 | TGTGCCAGCAGCCAAGCGGGGGCCACCTACGAGCAGTACTTC | CASSQAGATYEQYF
. | . | TRBJ1-1 | TRBV9 | TGTGCCAGCAGCGTAGGGCGGAACACTGAAGCTTTCTTT | CASSVGRNTEAFF
many | TRBD1 | TRBJ1-2 | TRBV6-1 | TGTGCCAGCAGTGAAGACAGGGGGCCGGAAGGCTACACCTTC | CASSEDRGPEGYTF
. | . | TRBJ1-1 | TRBV18 | TGTGCCAGCTCACCACCGTCGTCAGGAATGAACACTGAAGCTTTCTTT | CASSPPSSGMNTEAFF
. | TRBD1 | TRBJ1-2 | TRBV6-5 | TGTGCCAGCAGTCCACACAGGGGCCCGAACTATGGCTACACCTTC | CASSPHRGPNYGYTF
. | . | TRBJ1-5 | TRBV3-1/TRBV3-2 | TGTGCCAGCAGCCAGGACTTGTCTCCCAATCAGCCCCAGCATTTT | CASSQDLSPNQPQHF
. | TRBD1 | TRBJ1-1 | TRBV6-5 | TGTGCCAGCAGTTCCAGACAGGGTAGGACTGAAGCTTTCTTT | CASSSRQGRTEAFF
few | . | TRBJ1-1 | TRBV4-3 | TGCGCCAGCAGCCAAGATCGGGAGGACACTGAAGCTTTCTTT | CASSQDREDTEAFF
once | TRBD1 | TRBJ2-7 | TRBV6-6 | TGTGCCAGCAGCTCAGACAGGGGGCGCAACGAGCAGTACTTC | CASSSDRGRNEQYF
. | . | TRBJ1-2 | TRBV7-8 | TGTGCCAGCAGCTTAACCCTAGGGATGGGCTACACCTTC | CASSLTLGMGYTF
. | TRBD1 | TRBJ1-1 | TRBV18 | TGTGCCAGCTCGCCGGACAGGTTGAACACTGAAGCTTTCTTT | CASSPDRLNTEAFF